This T cell receptor beta chain was profiled in a study of Graves' ophthalmopathy and Graves' hyperthyroidism (dated by TCRdb to 2016 to 2019). Regarding the research as a whole: Peripheral blood was collected at initial diagnosis, before any treatment. The study used TCR beta repertoire signatures to distinguish Graves' ophthalmopathy from Graves' hyperthyroidism and to predict progression to ophthalmopathy. In total, around 130 blood samples were TCR-sequenced: under 45 ophthalmopathy, roughly 77 hyperthyroidism and about 17 hyperthyroidism-to-ophthalmopathy patients. To explore V-J signatures that separate ophthalmopathy from hyperthyroidism, a discovery set of about a hundred patients was enrolled, consisting of 40 to 45 with ophthalmopathy and about 60 with stable hyperthyroidism. An independent validation cohort comprised some 19 hyperthyroidism patients and 15 to 17 patients who later progressed from hyperthyroidism to ophthalmopathy. T-cell repertoires of thyroid tissue and blood were compared in a handful of hyperthyroidism patients. Following sample collection, hyperthyroidism patients were given methimazole at a starting dose of 30 mg daily, and ophthalmopathy patients were given high-dose intravenous methylprednisolone.

For repertoire sequencing, the TCR beta CDR3 regions were amplified from RNA transcripts. The first round of RT-PCR was done with HTBI primers and the Qiagen OneStep RT-PCR kit, and was followed by a second round of multiplex PCR, then size selection and purification. Libraries were sequenced paired-end with 100 bp reads on an Illumina HiSeq2000. The source study handled its data this way. SOAPnuke was used for read processing, and reads with adapters, uncalled bases, a mean Phred below 15, or no exact constant-primer or identifier match were discarded. COPE v1.2.5 was used to merge high-quality paired reads. Unique nucleotide sequences were defined as clonotypes and aligned to IMGT TRB V, D and J references using MiTCR v1.1. The analysis was limited to V-J combinations with a frequency above 0.0001, which together covered about 99% of repertoires. For each V-J combination, a TCR clonal expansion and chaos score was defined as the ratio of F50 clonal expansion to chaos observed in the TCRdist matrix. Welch's t-statistics and random forest were used to reduce features to some 13 V-J combinations, which were fed into a naive Bayes classifier. The Morisita-Horn index was used to measure how similar the thyroid and blood repertoires were. The public reads were run again by TCRdb, first through fastp at Q25 and then through MiXCR, and only productive beta chains were kept. Each record represents a unique CDR3 protein, reported with the most common genes and DNA among its rows. TCRdb's processing, not the authors', yielded these V and J calls. This sample lists 230,000 or so distinct CDR3 sequences; around 42% were detected once. The top ten clones comprise roughly 45% of the sample.

The cysteine opens and the phenylalanine closes a CDR3 of 15 amino acids. Only the CDR3 portion is preserved as DNA: 45 bases, with reading frame beginning at the first base. Deletion took 6 bases off V and 0 bases off J, with a span of 14 bases between the germline ends. As regards this clonotype: The specificity of this receptor is unknown. Base qualities are not provided; no much larger clone lies one nucleotide away.

Overall study outcomes, separate from this receptor: In validation, the model predicted ophthalmopathy progression with 70.59% sensitivity and 72% to 80% specificity; 12 predicted patients were CT-confirmed with GO in a median of around 6.5 months. Sample size was not statistically predetermined, and group allocation was not concealed from the investigators. Most expanded thyroid clonotypes with a frequency above 0.001 also appeared in blood, which suggests that blood repertoires may reflect the immune response in the thyroid. Ophthalmopathy was separated from stable hyperthyroidism by the 13-signature model with more than 85% sensitivity and just under 84% specificity in cross-validation and with 80%/75% in the test set.

The ophthalmopathy patients had moderately to severely active disease, with a Clinical Activity Score of 3 or higher, a NOSPECS grade of 4 or higher, and a disease duration of less than 3 months. Anyone with other autoimmune diseases, uncontrolled infections, pregnancy or lactation was excluded from the study. Clinical symptoms, serum thyroxine, TRAb, thyroid ultrasound and orbital computed tomography were used for diagnosis. Using Ficoll-Paque density gradient centrifugation, PBMCs were isolated from over 8.5 ml of fresh peripheral blood. Total RNA was extracted using Trizol reagent, and RNA quality was checked on an Agilent 2100 Bioanalyzer.

The clonotype originates from an adult man with Graves' ophthalmopathy. The rearrangement joined TRBV12-3 or TRBV12-4 to TRBJ1-1; a tentative D call is TRBD1 (6 bases match). The sample was peripheral blood. The CDR3 protein: CASSKGHLMNTEAFF. The DNA reads TGTGCCAGCAGCAAGGGACACCTCATGAACACTGAAGCTTTCTTT.